Presented here are 25 T cell receptor beta chains from one specimen sequenced in a study of T cell repertoires in cytomegalovirus infection. TCRdb re-called the reads with MiXCR, one entry per CDR3 protein. Seen here are some 800,000 distinct CDR3 sequences, about 33% observed once, and the top ten hold around an eighth. Their antigens are not known. The material sequenced was cultured CD8+ T cells from PBMCs, taken from culture after CMV antigen stimulation. These receptors came from a human donor in good health (CMV status not recorded). Some clones in this sample may be carry-over from other donors' samples.

V usage is TRBV20-1 and J usage is TRBJ2-2; D might be TRBD1 (5 bases). Trimming removed 0 bases from V and 1 base from J, with 9 bases in between. The CDR3 is 15 amino acids. The germline CDR1 and CDR2 sequences are DFQATT and SNEGSKA (reference sequence). The CDR3 sequence: CSARDGQGNTGELFF. In nucleotides, the CDR3 is TGCAGTGCTAGAGATGGGCAGGGGAACACCGGGGAGCTGTTTTTT.

The CDR3 coding sequence is TGCAGCGTGGAACAGGGGTCCCACACTGAAGCTTTCTTT. It translates to CSVEQGSHTEAFF. The chain joins TRBV29-1 to TRBJ1-1, with 7 bases identical to TRBD1. V lost 6 bases and J lost 3; bases outside the gene matches: 7. This CDR3 spans 13 amino acids. From germline, CDR1 is SQVTM and CDR2 ANQGSEA.

This clonotype was observed a handful of times. The chain combines TRBV7-9 with TRBJ1-2; no definite D call. Deletions cut 5 bases from V and 7 bases from J, with 14 bases between. The CDR3 is made up of 13 amino acids. In germline, CDR1 is SEHNR, CDR2 FQNEAQ (reference sequence). CDR3 nucleotide sequence: TGTGCCAGCAGCAATACCGTAAATGGTGGCTACACCTTC. Translation: CASSNTVNGGYTF.

The table lists this clonotype with a count of one. The J gene is TRBJ2-3, the V gene TRBV5-1, with 11 bases lining up with TRBD2. CDR1 SGHRS and CDR2 YFSETQ come from the germline V gene. The CDR3 is made up of 16 amino acids. The V segment lost 2 bases and the J segment 4 bases; nucleotides outside the gene matches: 6. CDR3 amino acids: CASSLQTSGVADTQYF. In DNA form, the CDR3 reads TGCGCCAGCAGCTTACAGACTAGCGGGGTCGCAGATACGCAGTATTTT.

The chain has TRBV6-5 and TRBJ2-2; tentatively, D is TRBD1 (6 bases). The CDR3 is 17 amino acids. CDR1 and CDR2 from the germline V gene are MNHEY and SVGAGI. V lost 4 bases and J 2 bases, leaving 17 bases between the germline ends. The CDR3 protein is CASSSPRTADNTGELFF. The CDR3 DNA sequence: TGTGCCAGCAGTTCCCCGAGGACAGCCGACAACACCGGGGAGCTGTTTTTT.

Only a few counts were recorded for this clonotype. The chain carries TRBV6-1 and TRBJ1-1; D ambiguous. Germline V gene sequence: CDR1 MNHNS, CDR2 SASEGT. Trimming took 1 base from V and 6 from J, leaving 6 bases between them. The CDR3 contains 12 residues. As DNA, the CDR3 is TGTGCCAGCAGTGAAGGGCCCTCTGAAGCTTTCTTT. This translates into CASSEGPSEAFF.

The V call is TRBV4-1, the J call TRBJ1-2; 7 nucleotides align to TRBD1. Per germline, CDR1 MGHRA and CDR2 YSYEKL. This CDR3 region has 16 residues. V was pared by 3 bases and J by 3 bases, with 10 bases of the junction left unmatched. The CDR3 reads CASSHLQGDGDYGYTF. CDR3 nucleotide sequence: TGCGCCAGCAGCCACCTTCAGGGGGATGGGGACTATGGCTACACCTTC.

The V gene is TRBV7-2, the J gene TRBJ1-5; D call uncertain. The V end lost 5 bases, the J end lost 3 bases, and 8 bases lay between the germline ends. Germline V gene sequence: CDR1 SGHTA, CDR2 FQGNSA. The CDR3 has 13 residues. The CDR3 nucleotides are TGTGCCAGCAGCATGGCTCACAATCAGCCCCAGCATTTT. Translating gives CASSMAHNQPQHF.

In regard to this clonotype: At one boundary the junction diverges from the germline segment, which might be a read error. The J gene is TRBJ2-2, the V gene TRBV4-3, with 8 bases identical to TRBD2. Germline CDR1 and CDR2: LGHNA and YSLEER. The CDR3 spans 16 residues. The CDR3 DNA sequence: TGCGCCAGCATCCAAGCTTTGGCGGGGGGCACCGGGGAGCTGTTTTTT. As protein: CASIQALAGGTGELFF.

A word on this clonotype: A much bigger clone sits one base away, suggesting this may be a read error. V is TRBV27 and J is TRBJ1-1; D may be TRBD1 (6 bases). The CDR3 totals 13 residues. V was clipped by 5 bases and J by 5 bases, with 12 bases between them. Looked up from germline, CDR1 is MNHEY and CDR2 is SMNVEV (reference sequence). In nucleotides, the CDR3 is TGTGCCAGCAGTCTTGCAGGGGAGACTGAAGCTTTCTTT. Its translation: CASSLAGETEAFF.

V is TRBV2 and J is TRBJ2-1, with 7 bases that match TRBD2. The V and J ends lost 3 bases and 10 bases, in that order; junction bases with no gene match: 9. Germline V gene lookup returns CDR1 SNHLY and CDR2 FYNNEI. This CDR3 has 14 residues. CDR3 amino acids: CASSDPGPGGEQFF. CDR3 in DNA: TGTGCCAGCAGTGATCCGGGCCCGGGGGGAGAGCAGTTCTTC.

The rearrangement links TRBV24-1 to TRBJ2-1; D remains unclear. There are 16 residues in the CDR3. In germline, CDR1 is KGHDR, CDR2 SFDVKD. V dropped 0 bases and J dropped 0 bases, with 8 bases sitting between them. CDR3 coding DNA: TGTGCCACCAGTGATTTGCGGAGCTCCTCCTACAATGAGCAGTTCTTC. As protein: CATSDLRSSSYNEQFF.

As regards this clonotype: The junction shows a germline mismatch at one end, possibly a read error. V and J are TRBV7-9 and TRBJ1-3; 7 nucleotides line up with TRBD1. Germline V gene data show CDR1 as SEHNR and CDR2 as FQNEAQ (reference sequence). The CDR3 is 16 amino acids. The chain's CDR3 is CVSSSDREISGNTIYF. The CDR3, as DNA: TGTGTCAGCAGCTCCGACAGGGAGATCTCTGGAAACACCATATATTTT.

This chain joins TRBV4-1 and TRBJ2-1; D not certain. Germline values: CDR1 MGHRA, CDR2 YSYEKL. The CDR3 loop spans 14 amino acids. The ends were cut back, 4 bases at V and 5 bases at J, with 12 bases in the middle. The CDR3 bases are TGCGCCAGCAGCCCACCAACGCGGAACAATGAGCAGTTCTTC. Translating gives CASSPPTRNNEQFF.

This clonotype was seen a few times. V and J are TRBV6-1 and TRBJ1-2, with TRBD1 matching 7 bases. Trimming took 5 bases from V and 1 from J; bases not matched to a gene: 10. From germline, CDR1 is MNHNS and CDR2 SASEGT. The length of the CDR3 is 16 residues. The CDR3 reads CASSQNPGQDNYGYTF. CDR3 coding DNA: TGTGCCAGCAGTCAGAACCCTGGACAGGATAACTATGGCTACACCTTC.

This clonotype occurred a few times. The chain carries TRBV12-3 or TRBV12-4 and TRBJ1-2; D unclear. V was pared by 6 bases and J by 1 base, with 18 bases between. The CDR3 runs 16 residues. CDR3 sequence reads: CASSSTQPPLNYGYTF. CDR3 nucleotides: TGTGCCAGCAGCTCCACCCAGCCGCCCCTTAACTATGGCTACACCTTC.

The chain recombines TRBV6-2 or TRBV6-3 with TRBJ2-2; 7 positions match TRBD1. CDR3 size: 15 residues. From germline, CDR1 is MNHEY and CDR2 SVGEGT. With 6 bases clipped from V and 1 base from J, the junction kept 5 bases outside the gene matches. CDR3 nucleotides: TGTGCCAGCAGCTGGGACAGAGAGAACACCGGGGAGCTGTTTTTT. Translation gives CASSWDRENTGELFF.

The chain recombines TRBV6-5 with TRBJ2-6; perhaps TRBD1 as D (6 bases). CDR3 size: 16 residues. Trimming removed 5 bases at V and 2 bases at J, with 13 bases between. The V gene's germline CDR1 is MNHEY and CDR2 SVGAGI. In nucleotides, the CDR3 is TGTGCCAGCAGTCGAGCAGGGGAAGCTGGGGCCAACGTCCTGACTTTC. It specifies CASSRAGEAGANVLTF.

The genes are TRBV10-3 and TRBJ2-5, with 10 positions matching TRBD2. V dropped 2 bases and J dropped 3; count of bases not matched to a gene: 6. The CDR3 contains 16 residues. The germline V gene encodes CDR1 ENHRY and CDR2 SYGVKD. The DNA for the CDR3 is TGTGCCATCAGTGAGATTGCTAGCGGGGGTGAAGAGACCCAGTACTTC. It encodes CAISEIASGGEETQYF.

This clonotype was seen repeatedly, ten times or more. This chain joins TRBV7-9 and TRBJ2-2, with 11 bases matching TRBD1. This CDR3 is built from 16 residues. From germline, CDR1 is SEHNR and CDR2 FQNEAQ (reference sequence). V lost 4 bases to trimming and J lost 6 bases; unmatched junction nucleotides: 7. The CDR3 is CASSSPDRGPSGELFF. In nucleotides, the CDR3 is TGTGCCAGCAGCTCGCCGGACAGGGGGCCCTCCGGGGAGCTGTTTTTT.

This clonotype was counted a few times. The chain is built from TRBV12-3 or TRBV12-4 and TRBJ1-5; a weak D match, TRBD1 (5 bases). The CDR3 loop spans 19 amino acids. V was shortened by 4 bases and J by 0 bases, with 22 bases between the two germline ends. CDR3 sequence: CASSSAGTDTLYSNQPQHF. The DNA for the CDR3 is TGTGCCAGCAGTTCCGCCGGGACGGACACCCTCTATAGCAATCAGCCCCAGCATTTT.

V usage is TRBV12-3 or TRBV12-4 and J usage is TRBJ2-3; weak D call: TRBD2 (6 bases). Trimming shortened V by 2 bases and J by 2 bases, and 17 bases separated the two germline ends. The CDR3 loop spans 17 amino acids. The CDR3 DNA reads TGTGCCAGCAGTTTAAGTCAGGGTATGCGGGACACAGATACGCAGTATTTT. Translating gives CASSLSQGMRDTDTQYF.

This clonotype appeared a few times. This sequence joins TRBV9 and TRBJ1-1; D not certain. The germline gives CDR1 SGDLS, CDR2 YYNGEE. The CDR3 has 15 residues. V was shortened by 5 bases and J by 1 base, with 15 bases between the two germline ends. In DNA form, the CDR3 reads TGTGCCAGCAGTGACTCTCAGGCCTCGAACACTGAAGCTTTCTTT. As protein: CASSDSQASNTEAFF.

This clonotype was seen only a few times. This sequence joins TRBV20-1 and TRBJ1-2, with a tentative D call TRBD1 (6 bases). Trimming removed 0 bases at V and 4 bases at J, with 30 bases between. This CDR3 spans 20 amino acids. In germline, CDR1 is DFQATT, CDR2 SNEGSKA (reference sequence). As DNA, the CDR3 is TGCAGTGCTAGAGAGCAAATAAACCCGAATTTTGGGACATCTAGCTATGGCTACACCTTC. Amino acids: CSAREQINPNFGTSSYGYTF.

This chain uses TRBV2 with TRBJ2-3; 9 nucleotides line up with TRBD1. J gave up 2 bases and V 6 bases, and 6 bases lay outside the gene matches. From germline, CDR1 is SNHLY and CDR2 FYNNEI. The CDR3 length is 15 residues. CDR3 DNA: TGTGCCAGCAGAGTCGGGACAGGGTCCACAGATACGCAGTATTTT. Translation: CASRVGTGSTDTQYF.